The 30 T cell receptor beta chains in this list originate from one sample, sequenced in a study of CD8 T cells in Susac syndrome. Random hexamers primed reverse transcription of about 0.5 to 1 ug RNA. TCRdb re-analysed the immunoSEQ multiplex PCR reads in MiXCR, keeping a single row per CDR3 protein. The sample contains about 150,000 distinct CDR3 sequences, approximately 94% of which appear only once. The sequenced sample consisted of CD4+ T cells from PBMCs. The receptors derive from a human donor with Susac syndrome.

CDR3 coding DNA: TGTGCCAGCAGCATCGGAAATACGCAGTATTTT. Protein product: CASSIGNTQYF. The chain recombines TRBV12-3 or TRBV12-4 with TRBJ2-3; D not resolved. The CDR3 runs 11 residues. V lost 6 bases to trimming and J lost 7 bases, with 8 bases between them.

This chain connects TRBV4-1 to TRBJ2-3; 7 bases line up with TRBD1. Germline CDR1 is MGHRA and CDR2 is YSYEKL. The J segment lost 2 bases and the V segment lost 4 bases, leaving 12 bases of the junction unmatched. This CDR3 comprises 17 residues. The CDR3 DNA sequence: TGCGCCAGCAGCCGCCCCCTGAGGACAGGAAACACAGATACGCAGTATTTT. Its protein product is CASSRPLRTGNTDTQYF.

This chain links TRBV28 with TRBJ2-3, with D perhaps TRBD2 (5 bases). The V end lost 1 base, the J end lost 0 bases, and 14 bases lay between the germline ends. Germline assignment: CDR1 MDHEN and CDR2 SYDVKM. The CDR3 loop spans 17 amino acids. The CDR3 sequence is CASSLYWESLSTDTQYF. CDR3 in DNA: TGTGCCAGCAGTTTATATTGGGAGAGTTTAAGCACAGATACGCAGTATTTT.

The chain recombines TRBV3-1 with TRBJ2-1; unclear D gene. Germline V gene data show CDR1 as LGHDT and CDR2 as YNNKEL (reference sequence). CDR3 length: 14 amino acids. V dropped 0 bases and J dropped 4 bases, with 7 bases sitting between them. The CDR3 protein is CASSQDVGYNEQFF. As DNA, the CDR3 is TGTGCCAGCAGCCAAGATGTCGGGTACAATGAGCAGTTCTTC.

The J gene is TRBJ1-5, the V gene TRBV20-1, with D possibly being TRBD1 (6 bases). CDR1 DFQATT and CDR2 SNEGSKA come from the germline V gene (reference sequence). The CDR3 totals 14 residues. Trimming took off 4 bases at V and 2 bases at J, with 12 bases between the two ends. The CDR3 bases are TGCAGTGCTACCCGACCAGGGGGCAATCAGCCCCAGCATTTT. This sequence encodes CSATRPGGNQPQHF.

The chain employs TRBV20-1 and TRBJ2-3; 10 nucleotides align to TRBD2. This CDR3 is built from 15 residues. V lost 0 bases, J lost 4 bases, and 4 bases stayed unmatched. Germline V gene lookup returns CDR1 DFQATT and CDR2 SNEGSKA (reference sequence). Here the CDR3 reads CSARDLLAGADTQYF. The CDR3 DNA sequence: TGCAGTGCTAGAGATCTTCTAGCGGGAGCAGATACGCAGTATTTT.

The chain is built from TRBV5-1 and TRBJ2-1, with TRBD1 as a possible D gene (6 bases). The CDR3 has 16 amino acids. Germline loops: CDR1 SGHRS, CDR2 YFSETQ. V was trimmed by 2 bases and J by 8 bases, leaving 20 bases between them. The CDR3 spells CASSLEGHIALDEQFF. CDR3 in DNA: TGCGCCAGCAGCTTAGAGGGACATATAGCGTTAGATGAGCAGTTCTTC.

The V call is TRBV5-1, the J call TRBJ2-2; 8 bases fit TRBD1. The ends lost 0 bases at V and 3 bases at J; junction bases unmatched: 4. Germline V lookup: CDR1 SGHRS, CDR2 YFSETQ. This CDR3 region has 16 residues. The DNA for the CDR3 is TGCGCCAGCAGCTTGGGCCCGGACAGGGACACCGGGGAGCTGTTTTTT. Protein product: CASSLGPDRDTGELFF.

The chain carries TRBV19 and TRBJ2-3; 7 bases map to TRBD1. The germline V gene encodes CDR1 LNHDA and CDR2 SQIVND (reference sequence). V trimming: 5 bases; J trimming: 0 bases; junction bases outside the gene matches: 8. CDR3 length: 16 amino acids. CDR3 sequence (DNA): TGTGCCAGTAGTGCGCAACAGGGGCTGAGCACAGATACGCAGTATTTT. Its protein is CASSAQQGLSTDTQYF. Drawing the rest from reference TRBV19 and TRBJ2-3, the complete variable domain is DGGITQSPKYLFRKEGQNVTLSCEQNLNHDAMYWYRQDPGQGLRLIYYSQIVNDFQKGDIAEGYSVSREKKESFPLTVTSAQKNPTAFYLCASSAQQGLSTDTQYFGPGTRLTVL.

The gene calls are TRBV18 and TRBJ2-7; TRBD2 aligns across 10 bases. Germline CDR1 is KGHSH and CDR2 is LQKENI. The V and J ends lost 2 bases and 0 bases, in that order; junction bases with no gene match: 4. This CDR3 region has 16 residues. CDR3 in amino acids: CASSPSLAGDSYEQYF. CDR3 coding DNA: TGTGCCAGCTCACCATCCCTAGCGGGAGACTCCTACGAGCAGTACTTC. Combining the CDR3 with reference TRBV18 and TRBJ2-7 gives the whole variable domain NAGVMQNPRHLVRRRGQEARLRCSPMKGHSHVYWYRQLPEEGLKFMVYLQKENIIDESGMPKERFSAEFPKEGPSILRIQQVVRGDSAAYFCASSPSLAGDSYEQYFGPGTRLTVT.

The gene calls are TRBV7-6 and TRBJ2-7; tentatively, D is TRBD2 (6 bases). The CDR3 is 14 amino acids. Germline CDR1 reads SGHVS; CDR2 reads FNYEAQ. V lost 5 bases, J lost 2 bases, and 13 bases lay in between. The CDR3 here is CASSPRGGPYEQYF. The CDR3 coding sequence is TGTGCCAGCAGCCCCCGGGGAGGCCCCTACGAGCAGTACTTC.

The rearrangement links TRBV3-1 to TRBJ1-1; TRBD1 is a possible D gene (5 bases). V shed 1 base and J shed 5 bases, with 11 bases lying between them. This CDR3 has 14 residues. Germline V gives CDR1 LGHDT, CDR2 YNNKEL (reference sequence). DNA for the CDR3: TGTGCCAGCAGCCAAGCCGGGGCGCGTACTGAAGCTTTCTTT. Translation gives CASSQAGARTEAFF. Full variable domain (outside the CDR3, taken from reference TRBV3-1 and TRBJ1-1): DTAVSQTPKYLVTQMGNDKSIKCEQNLGHDTMYWYKQDSKKFLKIMFSYNNKELIINETVPNRFSPKSPDKAHLNLHINSLELGDSAVYFCASSQAGARTEAFFGQGTRLTVV.

The chain joins TRBV14 to TRBJ1-4, with D perhaps matching TRBD1 (6 bases). Germline V gene lookup returns CDR1 SGHDN and CDR2 FVKESK. Deletions cut 4 bases from V and 7 bases from J, with 16 bases between. The CDR3 runs 15 residues. CDR3 sequence reads: CASSRGSGGSEKLFF. The CDR3 DNA is TGTGCCAGCAGCCGAGGCTCCGGGGGCTCTGAAAAACTGTTTTTT.

The chain employs TRBV13 and TRBJ2-6; TRBD2 might be the D (7 bases). The germline V gene has CDR1 PRHDT and CDR2 FYEKMQ (reference sequence). The CDR3 sequence is 20 residues long. The germline V and J ends were trimmed by 2 bases and 0 bases, with 20 bases remaining between them. CDR3 coding DNA: TGTGCCAGCAGCTTATTAAGGGGGGGCAGTCTAGACTCTGGGGCCAACGTCCTGACTTTC. Translating gives CASSLLRGGSLDSGANVLTF.

This chain joins TRBV3-1 and TRBJ1-1; tentative D call: TRBD1 (5 bases). Germline CDR1 reads LGHDT; CDR2 reads YNNKEL (reference sequence). CDR3 size: 15 residues. V lost 4 bases to trimming and J lost 0 bases, with 12 bases between them. The CDR3 sequence is CASSPGLGMNTEAFF. The CDR3 DNA reads TGTGCCAGCAGCCCGGGGCTGGGGATGAACACTGAAGCTTTCTTT. The full variable domain, completed using reference TRBV3-1 and TRBJ1-1, is DTAVSQTPKYLVTQMGNDKSIKCEQNLGHDTMYWYKQDSKKFLKIMFSYNNKELIINETVPNRFSPKSPDKAHLNLHINSLELGDSAVYFCASSPGLGMNTEAFFGQGTRLTVV.

This clonotype appeared a single time. The chain combines TRBV10-3 with TRBJ1-3, with D unclear. Germline V gives CDR1 ENHRY, CDR2 SYGVKD. V shed 4 bases and J shed 2 bases, with 12 bases lying between them. The CDR3 is made up of 15 amino acids. The CDR3 DNA reads TGTGCCATCAGTGGGATGGTAGAGGCTGGAAACACCATATATTTT. This translates into CAISGMVEAGNTIYF.

This CDR3 is CATGQLGEQYF. CDR3 DNA: TGTGCTACGGGGCAGCTCGGCGAGCAGTACTTC. The chain is built from TRBV7-7 and TRBJ2-7, with D perhaps matching TRBD1 or TRBD2 (5 bases each). The germline CDR1 and CDR2 sequences are SSHAT and FNYEAQ (reference sequence). This CDR3 has 11 residues.

The V and J genes are TRBV18 and TRBJ2-7; TRBD1 aligns across 7 bases. The CDR3 is made up of 13 amino acids. V shed 5 bases and J 2 bases; nucleotides not matched to a gene: 3. CDR1 KGHSH and CDR2 LQKENI come from the germline V gene. Here the CDR3 reads CASSSQGAYEQYF. The CDR3 coding sequence is TGTGCCAGCTCAAGTCAGGGGGCCTACGAGCAGTACTTC. The variable domain in full, with the rest retrieved from reference TRBV18 and TRBJ2-7, is NAGVMQNPRHLVRRRGQEARLRCSPMKGHSHVYWYRQLPEEGLKFMVYLQKENIIDESGMPKERFSAEFPKEGPSILRIQQVVRGDSAAYFCASSSQGAYEQYFGPGTRLTVT.

This chain links TRBV28 with TRBJ1-2; D remains ambiguous. Trimming stripped 3 bases from V and 0 bases from J, with 14 bases between. Germline CDR1 and CDR2: MDHEN and SYDVKM. The CDR3 loop spans 16 amino acids. The CDR3 spells CASSFGQIGANYGYTF. The CDR3 bases are TGTGCCAGCAGTTTTGGGCAGATTGGAGCTAACTATGGCTACACCTTC.

This clonotype was counted once. This rearrangement joins TRBV27 to TRBJ1-6; unclear D gene. The CDR3 totals 13 residues. Germline V lookup: CDR1 MNHEY, CDR2 SMNVEV (reference sequence). The V gene lost 5 bases and the J gene lost 3 bases, with 5 bases spanning the gap. The CDR3 bases are TGTGCCAGCAGTAAAAACTATAATTCACCCCTCCACTTT. Translating gives CASSKNYNSPLHF.

The rearrangement joins TRBV7-2 to TRBJ2-3, with D perhaps matching TRBD2 (6 bases). V gave up 1 base and J gave up 4 bases, with 12 bases separating them. Germline CDR1 and CDR2: SGHTA and FQGNSA. The CDR3 length is 15 residues. Written as DNA, the CDR3 is TGTGCCAGCAGCTTAGTTAGCGGTGCTGCAGATACGCAGTATTTT. Its protein is CASSLVSGAADTQYF.

Regarding this clonotype: At one end the junction does not follow the germline gene, possibly because of a read error. This chain joins TRBV9 and TRBJ2-5; 7 bases fit TRBD2. The CDR3 loop spans 15 amino acids. Per germline, CDR1 SGDLS and CDR2 YYNGEE. The CDR3 is CASSVTGGNQGTQYF. CDR3 coding DNA: TGTGCCAGCAGCGTCACGGGGGGAAATCAAGGGACCCAGTACTTC.

This chain connects TRBV20-1 to TRBJ2-7; 9 nucleotides agree with TRBD1. CDR3 length: 18 amino acids. After removal of 1 base from V and 0 bases from J, the junction contained 13 bases not matched to a gene. Germline values: CDR1 DFQATT, CDR2 SNEGSKA (reference sequence). The CDR3 protein is CSARGLGDRAASSYEQYF. The CDR3 DNA reads as TGCAGTGCTAGAGGCTTAGGGGACAGGGCCGCCTCCTCCTACGAGCAGTACTTC.

V usage is TRBV20-1 and J usage is TRBJ1-1, with a tentative D call TRBD1 (5 bases). The V gene's germline CDR1 is DFQATT and CDR2 SNEGSKA (reference sequence). V was trimmed by 2 bases and J by 3 bases, leaving 10 bases between them. CDR3 size: 13 residues. CDR3 region: CSARWGGDTEAFF. The CDR3 nucleotides are TGCAGTGCTAGATGGGGCGGGGACACTGAAGCTTTCTTT.

The chain is built from TRBV29-1 and TRBJ2-1; D is ambiguous. V dropped 7 bases and J dropped 6 bases, with 13 bases sitting between them. The CDR3 loop spans 12 amino acids. Germline lookup yields CDR1 SQVTM and CDR2 ANQGSEA. The CDR3 loop reads CSAARSVNEQFF. The CDR3 DNA reads TGCAGCGCTGCGAGGTCAGTCAATGAGCAGTTCTTC.

This sequence joins TRBV19 and TRBJ2-5, with TRBD2 matching over 13 bases. CDR1 and CDR2 (germline): LNHDA, SQIVND (reference sequence). The CDR3 is 19 residues long. Losses at the gene ends were 3 bases for V and 1 base for J; bases not matched to a gene: 11. Written as DNA, the CDR3 is TGTGCCAGTAGTATCGCCTCCGGGACTAGCGGGGCCTCCCAAGAGACCCAGTACTTC. Its translation: CASSIASGTSGASQETQYF.

The CDR3, as DNA: TGTGCCAGCAAGACCGGGACAGCCTACGAGCAGTACTTC. This translates into CASKTGTAYEQYF. The genes are TRBV12-3 or TRBV12-4 and TRBJ2-7; TRBD1 aligns across 7 bases. The CDR3 is made up of 13 amino acids. Trimming at V came to 7 bases and at J to 2 bases, leaving 5 bases not matched to a gene.

The CDR3 region is CASSLTGATYEQYF. As DNA, the CDR3 is TGCGCCAGCAGCTTGACAGGGGCCACCTACGAGCAGTACTTC. V usage is TRBV5-1 and J usage is TRBJ2-7; TRBD1 agrees at 7 bases. V lost 1 base and J lost 2; bases outside the gene matches: 3. This CDR3 is 14 amino acids long. Per germline, CDR1 SGHRS and CDR2 YFSETQ.

The chain uses TRBV5-1 and TRBJ2-1; weak D call: TRBD1 (6 bases). CDR3 size: 13 residues. Between the trimmed V and J ends, which lost 4 bases and 4 bases, there was a span of 9 bases. Germline loops: CDR1 SGHRS, CDR2 YFSETQ. The CDR3 region has the DNA TGCGCCAGCAGCCCTCAGGGGTACAATGAGCAGTTCTTC. Translation gives CASSPQGYNEQFF.

The chain combines TRBV7-9 with TRBJ2-3; D is unresolved. CDR1 and CDR2 from the germline V gene are SEHNR and FQNEAQ (reference sequence). CDR3 size: 15 residues. V was clipped by 0 bases and J by 7 bases, with 14 bases between them. CDR3 sequence (DNA): TGTGCCAGCAGCTTAGCGTTGACCTCCATAAATACGCAGTATTTT. Residues: CASSLALTSINTQYF.